The 32 T cell receptor beta chains below come from one sample, sequenced in a study of monozygotic twins with cystic fibrosis. Profiled with immunoSEQ multiplex PCR; TCRdb holds only in-frame clones, not every one. This table holds about 19,000 clones, about 97% found once. Sequenced input: blood. The origin of the receptors is a young woman with cystic fibrosis.

This clone has just one count. This sequence joins TRBV5-5 and TRBJ2-7, with 10 bases matching TRBD1. Germline assignment: CDR1 SGHKS and CDR2 YYEKEE (reference sequence). Trimming cost V 4 bases and J 6 bases; bases outside gene matches: 7. The CDR3 loop spans 14 amino acids. The chain's CDR3 is CASSGPGTGAEQYF. The DNA of the CDR3 is TGTGCCAGCAGCGGACCCGGGACAGGGGCCGAGCAGTACTTC. Full variable domain (remainder filled in from reference TRBV5-5 and TRBJ2-7): DAGVTQSPTHLIKTRGQQVTLRCSPISGHKSVSWYQQVLGQGPQFIFQYYEKEERGRGNFPDRFSARQFPNYSSELNVNALLLGDSALYLCASSGPGTGAEQYFGPGTRLTVT.

The J gene is TRBJ2-2, the V gene TRBV5-4; D is undetermined. Looked up from germline, CDR1 is SGHNT and CDR2 is YYREEE (reference sequence). V dropped 5 bases and J dropped 6 bases, with 11 bases sitting between them. The CDR3 totals 13 residues. The CDR3 nucleotides read TGTGCCAGCAGTCACAGAGGCGCCGGGGAGCTGTTTTTT. Encoded protein: CASSHRGAGELFF.

The gene calls are TRBV28 and TRBJ1-5, with TRBD1 as a possible D gene (5 bases). CDR1 and CDR2 from the germline V gene are MDHEN and SYDVKM. The V end lost 7 bases, the J end lost 0 bases, and 10 bases lay between the germline ends. The CDR3 sequence is 14 residues long. The CDR3 loop is CASTGFYSNQPQHF. CDR3 DNA sequence: TGTGCCAGCACAGGGTTCTATAGCAATCAGCCCCAGCATTTT.

V is TRBV11-2 and J is TRBJ2-2; D remains unclear. Germline-derived CDR1 and CDR2 are SGHAT and FQNNGV. V was trimmed by 3 bases and J by 3 bases, leaving 8 bases between them. The CDR3 spans 14 residues. The CDR3 sequence: CASSFLLYTGELFF. The CDR3 coding sequence is TGTGCCAGCAGCTTCCTACTCTACACCGGGGAGCTGTTTTTT.

The chain combines TRBV11-3 with TRBJ2-7, with TRBD2 matching 13 bases. CDR1 and CDR2 from the germline V gene are SGHNT and YENEEA. The trim removed 5 bases at V and 5 bases at J, leaving 6 bases unmatched. This CDR3 comprises 15 residues. CDR3 amino acids: CASSLSGTSGDEQYF. In DNA form, the CDR3 reads TGTGCCAGCAGCCTCTCAGGGACTAGCGGGGACGAGCAGTACTTC.

This chain links TRBV7-9 with TRBJ2-7; D ambiguous. Between the trimmed V and J ends, which lost 4 bases and 4 bases, there was a span of 8 bases. CDR1 and CDR2 (germline): SEHNR, FQNEAQ (reference sequence). The CDR3 extends over 12 amino acids. The CDR3 region has the DNA TGTGCCAGCAGCTCGGTGGTTTACGAGCAGTACTTC. It translates to CASSSVVYEQYF. Filled out from reference TRBV7-9 and TRBJ2-7, the complete variable domain reads DTGVSQNPRHKITKRGQNVTFRCDPISEHNRLYWYRQTLGQGPEFLTYFQNEAQLEKSRLLSDRFSAERPKGSFSTLEIQRTEQGDSAMYLCASSSVVYEQYFGPGTRLTVT.

The chain recombines TRBV20-1 with TRBJ1-2, with 10 bases matching TRBD1. Unmatched junction bases numbered 2, after V lost 5 bases and J lost 8 bases. The CDR3 is 11 residues long. Per germline, CDR1 DFQATT and CDR2 SNEGSKA (reference sequence). The CDR3 sequence is CSAGTGVGYTF. As DNA, the CDR3 is TGCAGTGCTGGGACAGGGGTAGGCTACACCTTC.

The genes are TRBV4-2 and TRBJ2-2; 9 positions match TRBD2. CDR3 length: 16 residues. V lost 0 bases, J lost 5 bases, and 4 bases stayed unmatched. Germline CDR1 reads LGHNA; CDR2 reads YNFKEQ. The CDR3 here is CASSQEIAGDTGELFF. The DNA for the CDR3 is TGTGCCAGCAGCCAAGAGATAGCGGGGGATACCGGGGAGCTGTTTTTT.

This clone was counted once. V and J are TRBV5-1 and TRBJ2-2; D perhaps matches TRBD1 (6 bases). Between the trimmed V and J ends, which lost 9 bases and 5 bases, there was a span of 14 bases. The V gene's germline CDR1 is SGHRS and CDR2 YFSETQ. The CDR3 is 13 amino acids. The CDR3 nucleotides read TGCGCCATTTCAGACAGGTCAACCGGGGAGCTGTTTTTT. Translation: CAISDRSTGELFF.

V is TRBV10-3 and J is TRBJ2-7; 12 nucleotides align to TRBD1. V shed 3 bases and J 5 bases; nucleotides not matched to a gene: 8. Germline assignment: CDR1 ENHRY and CDR2 SYGVKD. The CDR3 runs 16 residues. The chain's CDR3 is CAISDLIRDRGHEQYF. The CDR3 DNA follows: TGTGCCATCAGTGACCTAATAAGGGACAGGGGGCACGAGCAGTACTTC.

CDR3 region: CASSFRDRTSNEQYF. Written as DNA, the CDR3 is TGTGCCAGCAGCTTCCGGGACAGGACCTCTAACGAGCAGTACTTC. This chain uses TRBV5-5 with TRBJ2-7; 8 bases match TRBD1. Trimming cost V 2 bases and J 5 bases; bases outside gene matches: 9. CDR1 is SGHKS and CDR2 is YYEKEE in the germline V gene (reference sequence). The CDR3 extends over 15 amino acids.

In its sample, this clone was seen once. This chain uses TRBV25-1 with TRBJ1-1; a weak D match, TRBD1 (5 bases). V gave up 3 bases and J gave up 6 bases, with 8 bases separating them. The germline V gene has CDR1 MGHDK and CDR2 SYGVNS. The CDR3 runs 12 residues. CDR3: CASSEGEAEAFF. The CDR3 region has the DNA TGTGCCAGCAGTGAGGGGGAAGCTGAAGCTTTCTTT.

The V call is TRBV7-9, the J call TRBJ2-2, with no clear D. This CDR3 has 12 amino acids. V lost 9 bases and J lost 4, with 9 bases in between. In germline, CDR1 is SEHNR, CDR2 FQNEAQ (reference sequence). CDR3 nucleotides: TGTGCCAGTCCCGGGTCCACCGGGGAGCTGTTTTTT. This gives the protein CASPGSTGELFF. Filled out from reference TRBV7-9 and TRBJ2-2, the complete variable domain reads DTGVSQNPRHKITKRGQNVTFRCDPISEHNRLYWYRQTLGQGPEFLTYFQNEAQLEKSRLLSDRFSAERPKGSFSTLEIQRTEQGDSAMYLCASPGSTGELFFGEGSRLTVL.

The CDR3 loop reads CASSQDRTGELFF. The DNA of the CDR3 is TGCGCCAGCAGCCAAGATAGAACCGGGGAGCTGTTTTTT. This chain joins TRBV4-1 and TRBJ2-2; no clear D. Per germline, CDR1 MGHRA and CDR2 YSYEKL. V shed 0 bases and J shed 5 bases, with 4 bases lying between them. The CDR3 covers 13 residues.

The chain has TRBV2 and TRBJ2-7, with D unclear. Trimming removed 4 bases from V and 4 bases from J, with 8 bases in between. Germline lookup yields CDR1 SNHLY and CDR2 FYNNEI. The CDR3 runs 12 residues. The CDR3 sequence: CASSGQKYEQYF. The CDR3 bases are TGTGCCAGCAGTGGCCAGAAGTACGAGCAGTACTTC.

The CDR3 coding sequence is TGTGCCAGCTCATCCGACATAACCGGGGGCTACACCTTC. Protein: CASSSDITGGYTF. This rearrangement joins TRBV18 to TRBJ1-2, with no clear D. V was shortened by 5 bases and J by 8 bases, with 15 bases between the two germline ends. The length of the CDR3 is 13 residues. The V gene's germline CDR1 is KGHSH and CDR2 LQKENI.

The V and J genes are TRBV10-3 and TRBJ1-2; 9 bases line up with TRBD1. Germline assignment: CDR1 ENHRY and CDR2 SYGVKD. The V and J ends lost 7 bases and 3 bases, in that order; junction bases with no gene match: 6. The CDR3 runs to 14 residues. The CDR3 nucleotides read TGTGCCATCACCCAACAGGGGGCCGACTATGGCTACACCTTC. Translation: CAITQQGADYGYTF.

The V and J genes are TRBV19 and TRBJ1-5; a weak D match, TRBD1 (5 bases). Trimming took 1 base from V and 9 from J, leaving 10 bases between them. This CDR3 contains 13 residues. The germline V gene encodes CDR1 LNHDA and CDR2 SQIVND (reference sequence). The CDR3 region is CASSIGQGRPQHF. The DNA of the CDR3 is TGTGCCAGTAGTATAGGGCAGGGACGGCCCCAGCATTTT.

The chain combines TRBV5-6 with TRBJ1-5; D is undetermined. CDR1 is SGHDT and CDR2 is YYEEEE in the germline V gene. V lost 4 bases to trimming and J lost 5 bases, with 7 bases between them. The CDR3 has 12 residues. CDR3 residues: CASSMQDQPQHF. In DNA, the CDR3 is TGTGCCAGCAGCATGCAGGATCAGCCCCAGCATTTT.

The V gene is TRBV10-3, the J gene TRBJ1-1; D may be TRBD1 (6 bases). CDR1 is ENHRY and CDR2 is SYGVKD in the germline V gene. This CDR3 has 13 residues. Trimming cost V 11 bases and J 1 base, with 14 bases left between them. CDR3 in DNA: TGTGCCTCGAAGGGGACACCGAACACTGAAGCTTTCTTT. This gives the protein CASKGTPNTEAFF.

This clone came up once. V usage is TRBV2 and J usage is TRBJ2-5; D is ambiguous. The CDR3 spans 14 residues. In germline, CDR1 is SNHLY, CDR2 FYNNEI. With 7 bases removed from V and 2 bases from J, the gap between germline ends came to 14 bases. The CDR3 sequence is CASKWRFLQETQYF. The CDR3 nucleotides are TGTGCCAGCAAATGGCGCTTCCTACAAGAGACCCAGTACTTC.

The chain links TRBV5-1 to TRBJ2-1; 9 positions match TRBD2. CDR3 length: 19 residues. With 1 base clipped from V and 5 bases from J, the junction kept 16 bases outside the gene matches. Germline V lookup: CDR1 SGHRS, CDR2 YFSETQ. The CDR3, as DNA: TGCGCCAGCAGCTTGATTGTGTCTAGCGGGGCCCGCCGGGACAATGAGCAGTTCTTC. Amino acid sequence: CASSLIVSSGARRDNEQFF. Filled out from reference TRBV5-1 and TRBJ2-1, the complete variable domain reads KAGVTQTPRYLIKTRGQQVTLSCSPISGHRSVSWYQQTPGQGLQFLFEYFSETQRNKGNFPGRFSGRQFSNSRSEMNVSTLELGDSALYLCASSLIVSSGARRDNEQFFGPGTRLTVL.

This sequence joins TRBV9 and TRBJ2-7; tentative D call: TRBD1 (6 bases). V lost 2 bases and J 0 bases, leaving 6 bases between the germline ends. The V gene's germline CDR1 is SGDLS and CDR2 YYNGEE. This CDR3 spans 13 amino acids. CDR3 DNA: TGTGCCAGCAGCGTGGACAGCTCCTACGAGCAGTACTTC. It translates to CASSVDSSYEQYF.

The CDR3 region has the DNA TGTGCCAGCAGAACAAGCTATCATAGCGGGGGGGCCGACACCGGGGAGCTGTTTTTT. As protein: CASRTSYHSGGADTGELFF. The chain uses TRBV28 and TRBJ2-2; 11 nucleotides agree with TRBD2. Germline assignment: CDR1 MDHEN and CDR2 SYDVKM. There are 19 residues in the CDR3. Trimming at V came to 6 bases and at J to 3 bases, leaving 15 bases not matched to a gene.

The rearrangement joins TRBV2 to TRBJ1-6; TRBD1 might be the D (5 bases). Deletions cut 5 bases from V and 6 bases from J, with 17 bases between. CDR1 and CDR2 from the germline V gene are SNHLY and FYNNEI. The CDR3 consists of 16 residues. The CDR3 nucleotides are TGTGCCAGCAGTATGGGCCCGGGGACGGGTAATTCACCCCTCCACTTT. It translates to CASSMGPGTGNSPLHF.

The rearrangement uses TRBV6-1 and TRBJ1-4; D unresolved. V shed 10 bases and J shed 7 bases, with 19 bases lying between them. CDR1 and CDR2 from the germline V gene are MNHNS and SASEGT. The CDR3 covers 14 residues. The CDR3: CAISGIARGEKLFF. CDR3 DNA sequence: TGTGCCATTTCAGGTATAGCCCGAGGTGAAAAACTGTTTTTT.

About this clone: Within the sample, other DNA sequences also encode this same CDR3. Here the CDR3 reads CASSEGDSSYEQYF. Written as DNA, the CDR3 is TGTGCCAGCAGTGAAGGGGACAGCTCCTACGAGCAGTACTTC. The genes are TRBV6-1 and TRBJ2-7; 7 positions match TRBD1. The CDR3 contains 14 residues. V was clipped by 1 base and J by 0 bases; unmatched bases: 0. CDR1 MNHNS and CDR2 SASEGT come from the germline V gene.

The chain carries TRBV9 and TRBJ2-1; D possibly uses TRBD1 or TRBD2 (5 bases each). The CDR3 is 17 amino acids. V lost 4 bases, J lost 8 bases, and 25 bases lay in between. In germline, CDR1 is SGDLS, CDR2 YYNGEE. The CDR3 region has the DNA TGTGCCAGCAGCCCCCGCCACCCTCGACTAAGGGGCGATGAGCAGTTCTTC. As protein: CASSPRHPRLRGDEQFF.

The J gene is TRBJ1-1, the V gene TRBV6-6; no clear D. CDR3 length: 14 residues. Germline lookup yields CDR1 MNHNY and CDR2 SVGAGI (reference sequence). Trimming left V 6 bases short and J 1 base short, with 12 bases between. CDR3 coding DNA: TGTGCCAGCAGGTATCTCGACAAGAACACTGAAGCTTTCTTT. It specifies CASRYLDKNTEAFF.

The rearrangement uses TRBV4-1 and TRBJ2-1; D is undetermined. Trimming removed 4 bases from V and 2 bases from J, with 9 bases in between. There are 14 residues in the CDR3. Germline lookup yields CDR1 MGHRA and CDR2 YSYEKL. In nucleotides, the CDR3 is TGCGCCAGCAGCCTGGCCCGAACCTACAATGAGCAGTTCTTC. Amino acids: CASSLARTYNEQFF.

The chain recombines TRBV10-2 with TRBJ1-6; 7 bases agree with TRBD1. The V gene's germline CDR1 is WSHSY and CDR2 SAAADI. V shed 6 bases and J 8 bases; nucleotides not matched to a gene: 7. The CDR3 is made up of 14 amino acids. The DNA for the CDR3 is TGCGCCAGCAGGCCACAGGGGTGGGATTCACCCCTCCACTTT. It encodes CASRPQGWDSPLHF.

The chain uses TRBV6-1 and TRBJ1-3; possibly TRBD1 for D (6 bases). The CDR3 runs to 14 residues. V dropped 6 bases and J dropped 4 bases, with 13 bases sitting between them. The germline V gene has CDR1 MNHNS and CDR2 SASEGT. CDR3 bases: TGTGCCAGCAGCAGGACAGACGCCGGAAACACCATATATTTT. Protein: CASSRTDAGNTIYF.